This T cell receptor beta chain came from a study of post-analysis software for immune sequencing data. Included in the TCR beta cDNA libraries were unique molecular identifiers. TCRdb processed the PCR reads anew with MiXCR; each CDR3 protein has one entry. The sample yields some 690,000 distinct CDR3 sequences, roughly three fifths seen once. Source material: blood. The receptor was isolated from a girl aged 2-15 years with multiple sclerosis.

CDR3 sequence (DNA): TGTGCCAGCAGTTACTCGAAGTGGAGAGCAGATACGCAGTATTTT. Protein: CASSYSKWRADTQYF. V usage is TRBV6-5 and J usage is TRBJ2-3; D gene ambiguous. The germline CDR1 and CDR2 sequences are MNHEY and SVGAGI. The V gene lost 0 bases and the J gene lost 4 bases, with 11 bases spanning the gap. The CDR3 contains 15 residues.